A few counts support the clone carrying this TCR beta chain. The data stem from a study of blood T cell repertoires in COVID-19. Turning to the study itself: Researchers got acute and convalescent COVID-19 samples from the United States, Italy and Spain. From T cells, B-cell-depleted T cells, or PBMCs came the material, which was cDNA or gDNA.

This CDR3 is built from 16 residues. Germline V gene sequence: CDR1 MDHEN, CDR2 SYDVKM. V was cut by 1 base and J by 1 base, with 11 bases left in between. Authors' analysis steps: The assay estimated nucleated cells by amplifying reference gene primers. Profiling relied on immunoSEQ multiplex PCR, and the TCRdb table lists in-frame clones only, not all of them. The DNA gave D and trimming, while V, J and clone size come from that table. The table lists about 49,000 clones, under 70% of them singletons. The sequencing sample was made of peripheral blood. The chain has TRBV28 and TRBJ2-1; a possible D gene is TRBD2 (6 bases). The receptor was isolated from a woman aged 70-85 years with acute or convalescent COVID-19. CDR3 DNA: TGTGCCAGCAGTTTATTGGGGGGACCGTCCTACAATGAGCAGTTCTTC. Its protein product is CASSLLGGPSYNEQFF.